This T cell receptor (beta chain) was profiled in a study of cytomegalovirus exposure and HLA in healthy donors. This PCR relied on a set of 60 Vbeta primers and 13 Jbeta primers. As originally analysed: Unique TCR beta chains totaled about 78 million in a later count, with approximately 11 million of them shared. Sequenced by immunoSEQ multiplex PCR; TCRdb stores in-frame clones only, minus some. The D gene and trimming were derived from the DNA, and the V and J assignments and clone size from that table. The sample holds tens of thousands of clones; 55% to 80% are singletons and the top ten take about 7.4%. Between the trimmed V and J ends, which lost 4 bases and 2 bases, there was a span of 8 bases. Germline V gene data show CDR1 as SNHLY and CDR2 as FYNNEI. The CDR3 consists of 13 residues. Concerning this clone: The target antigen is unknown.

Whole-study findings and limits: Later on, an analysis tied 15,000 to 20,000 TCR beta sequences to HLA alleles at 0.05 false discovery rate.

The genes are TRBV2 and TRBJ1-1, with D unclear. Sequencing used PBMCs. The source is a middle-aged man in good health and CMV-seropositive. This CDR3 is CASSGQENTEAFF. The CDR3 DNA reads as TGTGCCAGCAGTGGCCAGGAAAACACTGAAGCTTTCTTT.